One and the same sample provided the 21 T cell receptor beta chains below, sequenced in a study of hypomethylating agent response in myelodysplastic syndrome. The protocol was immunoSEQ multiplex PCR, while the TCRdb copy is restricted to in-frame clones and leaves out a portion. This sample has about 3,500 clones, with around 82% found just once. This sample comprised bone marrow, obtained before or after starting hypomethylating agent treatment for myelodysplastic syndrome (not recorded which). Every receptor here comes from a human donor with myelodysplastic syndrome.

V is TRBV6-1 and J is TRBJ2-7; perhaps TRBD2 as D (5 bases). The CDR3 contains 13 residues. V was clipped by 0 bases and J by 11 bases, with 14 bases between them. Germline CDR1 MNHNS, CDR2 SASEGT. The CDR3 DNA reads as TGTGCCAGCAGTGAAGCGGACGGACTCGGGGAGTACTTC. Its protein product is CASSEADGLGEYF.

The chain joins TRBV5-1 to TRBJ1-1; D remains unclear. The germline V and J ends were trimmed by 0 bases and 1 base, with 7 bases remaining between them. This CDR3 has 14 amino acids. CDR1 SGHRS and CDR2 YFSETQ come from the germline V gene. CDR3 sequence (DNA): TGCGCCAGCAGCTTGGCCGTGGGGAACACTGAAGCTTTCTTT. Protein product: CASSLAVGNTEAFF.

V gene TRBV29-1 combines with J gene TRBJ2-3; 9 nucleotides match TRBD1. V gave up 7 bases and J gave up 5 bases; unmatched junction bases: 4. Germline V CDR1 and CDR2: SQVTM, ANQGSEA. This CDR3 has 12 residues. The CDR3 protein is CSGGQGKDTQYF. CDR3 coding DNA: TGCAGCGGAGGACAGGGGAAAGATACGCAGTATTTT.

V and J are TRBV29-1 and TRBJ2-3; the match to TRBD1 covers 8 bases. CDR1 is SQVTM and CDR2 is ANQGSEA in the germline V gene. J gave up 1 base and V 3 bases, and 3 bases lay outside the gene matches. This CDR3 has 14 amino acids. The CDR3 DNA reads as TGCAGCGTTGATGCGGGACAGGGCACAGATACGCAGTATTTT. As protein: CSVDAGQGTDTQYF.

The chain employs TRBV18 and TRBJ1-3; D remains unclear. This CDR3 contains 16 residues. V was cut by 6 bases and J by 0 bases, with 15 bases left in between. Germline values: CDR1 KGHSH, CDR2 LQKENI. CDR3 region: CASSPSQVPSGNTIYF. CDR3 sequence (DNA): TGTGCCAGCTCGCCATCGCAGGTCCCCTCTGGAAACACCATATATTTT.

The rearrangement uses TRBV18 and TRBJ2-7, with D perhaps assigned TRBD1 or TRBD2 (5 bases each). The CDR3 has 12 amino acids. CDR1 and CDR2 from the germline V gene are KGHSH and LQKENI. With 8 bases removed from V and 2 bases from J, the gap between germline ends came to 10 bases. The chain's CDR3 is CASRDQTYEQYF. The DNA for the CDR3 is TGTGCCAGCCGGGACCAGACCTACGAGCAGTACTTC.

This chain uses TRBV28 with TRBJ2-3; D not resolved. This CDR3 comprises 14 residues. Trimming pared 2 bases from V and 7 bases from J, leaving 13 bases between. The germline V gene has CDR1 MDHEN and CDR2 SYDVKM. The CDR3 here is CASSLGWGNNTQYF. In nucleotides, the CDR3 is TGTGCCAGCAGTTTAGGTTGGGGTAACAATACGCAGTATTTT.

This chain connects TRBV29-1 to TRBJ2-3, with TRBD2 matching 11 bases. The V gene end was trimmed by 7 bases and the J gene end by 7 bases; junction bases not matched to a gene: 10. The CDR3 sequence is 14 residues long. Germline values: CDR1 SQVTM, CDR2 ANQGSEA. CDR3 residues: CSAESVAGGNTQYF. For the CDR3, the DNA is TGCAGCGCCGAGTCGGTAGCGGGAGGGAATACGCAGTATTTT.

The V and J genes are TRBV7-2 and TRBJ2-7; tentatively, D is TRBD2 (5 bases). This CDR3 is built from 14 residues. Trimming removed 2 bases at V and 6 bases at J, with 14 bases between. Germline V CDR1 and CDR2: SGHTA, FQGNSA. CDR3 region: CASSLLTERGEQYF. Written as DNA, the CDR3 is TGTGCCAGCAGCTTACTAACTGAACGGGGCGAGCAGTACTTC.

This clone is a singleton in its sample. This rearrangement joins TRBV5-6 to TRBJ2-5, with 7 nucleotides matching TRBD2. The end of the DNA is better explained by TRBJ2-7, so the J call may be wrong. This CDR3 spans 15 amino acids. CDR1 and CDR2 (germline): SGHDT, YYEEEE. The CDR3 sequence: CASRLSGTNGYEQYF. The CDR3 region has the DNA TGTGCCAGCAGACTATCCGGGACTAATGGCTACGAGCAGTACTTC.

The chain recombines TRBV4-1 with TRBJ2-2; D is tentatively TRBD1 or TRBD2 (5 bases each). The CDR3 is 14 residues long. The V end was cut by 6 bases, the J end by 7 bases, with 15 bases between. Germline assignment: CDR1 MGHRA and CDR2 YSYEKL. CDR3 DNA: TGCGCCAGCAGACAGGTCCCGGAGGTCGGGGAGCTGTTTTTT. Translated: CASRQVPEVGELFF.

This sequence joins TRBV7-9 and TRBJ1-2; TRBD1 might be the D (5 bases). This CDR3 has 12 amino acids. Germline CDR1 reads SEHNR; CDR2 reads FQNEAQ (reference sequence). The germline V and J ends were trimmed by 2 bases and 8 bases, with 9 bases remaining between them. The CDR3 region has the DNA TGTGCCAGCAGCTTAAGGGACGTGGGCTACACCTTC. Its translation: CASSLRDVGYTF.

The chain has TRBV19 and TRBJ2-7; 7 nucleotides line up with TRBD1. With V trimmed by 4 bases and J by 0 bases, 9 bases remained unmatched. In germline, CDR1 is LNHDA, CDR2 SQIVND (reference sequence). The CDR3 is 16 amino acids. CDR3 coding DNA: TGTGCCAGTAGTACCCCGGGACAGAGGAGCTCCTACGAGCAGTACTTC. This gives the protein CASSTPGQRSSYEQYF.

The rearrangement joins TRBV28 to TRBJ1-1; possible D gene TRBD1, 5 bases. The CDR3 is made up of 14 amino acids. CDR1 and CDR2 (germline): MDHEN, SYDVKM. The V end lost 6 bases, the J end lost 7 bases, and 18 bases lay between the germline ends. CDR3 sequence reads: CASSRLSSGIEAFF. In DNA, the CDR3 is TGTGCCAGCAGCCGATTATCCTCAGGGATTGAAGCTTTCTTT.

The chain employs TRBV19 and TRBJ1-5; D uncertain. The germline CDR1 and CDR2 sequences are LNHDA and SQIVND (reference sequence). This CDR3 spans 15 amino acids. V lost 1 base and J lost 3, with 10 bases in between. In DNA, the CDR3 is TGTGCCAGTAGTATAGGTCGGGGTCCCAATCAGCCCCAGCATTTT. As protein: CASSIGRGPNQPQHF.

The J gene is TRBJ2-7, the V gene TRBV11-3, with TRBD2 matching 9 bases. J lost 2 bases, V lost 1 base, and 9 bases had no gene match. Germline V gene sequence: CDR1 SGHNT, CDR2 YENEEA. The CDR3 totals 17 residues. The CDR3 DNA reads TGTGCCAGCAGCTTAGGGCGGGGGGGATTCATCCCCTACGAGCAGTACTTC. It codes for CASSLGRGGFIPYEQYF.

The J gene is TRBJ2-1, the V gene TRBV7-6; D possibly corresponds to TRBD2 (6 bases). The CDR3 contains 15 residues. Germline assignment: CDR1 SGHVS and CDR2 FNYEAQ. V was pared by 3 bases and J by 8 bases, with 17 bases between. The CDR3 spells CASSLDLEGFYEQFF. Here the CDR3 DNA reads TGTGCCAGCAGCTTGGACTTGGAGGGGTTCTATGAGCAGTTCTTC.

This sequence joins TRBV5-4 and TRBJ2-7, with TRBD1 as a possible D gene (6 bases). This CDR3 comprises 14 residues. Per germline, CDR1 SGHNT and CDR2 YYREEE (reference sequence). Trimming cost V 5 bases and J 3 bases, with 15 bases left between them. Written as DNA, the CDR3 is TGTGCCAGCAGAAATGCGGACAGTAACTACGAGCAGTACTTC. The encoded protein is CASRNADSNYEQYF. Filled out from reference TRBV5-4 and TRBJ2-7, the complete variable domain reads ETGVTQSPTHLIKTRGQQVTLRCSSQSGHNTVSWYQQALGQGPQFIFQYYREEENGRGNFPPRFSGLQFPNYSSELNVNALELDDSALYLCASRNADSNYEQYFGPGTRLTVT.

CDR3 in amino acids: CASSWKGDSSYEQYF. The CDR3 DNA is TGTGCCAGTAGTTGGAAGGGGGATAGCTCCTACGAGCAGTACTTC. V and J are TRBV19 and TRBJ2-7; perhaps TRBD1 as D (6 bases). Germline loops: CDR1 LNHDA, CDR2 SQIVND (reference sequence). This CDR3 is 15 amino acids long. V was pared by 5 bases and J by 0 bases, with 14 bases between.

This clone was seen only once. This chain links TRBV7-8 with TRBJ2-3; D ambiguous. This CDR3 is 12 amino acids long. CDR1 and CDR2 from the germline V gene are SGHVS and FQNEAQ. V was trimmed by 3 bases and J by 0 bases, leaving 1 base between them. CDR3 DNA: TGTGCCAGCAGCTTTAGCACAGATACGCAGTATTTT. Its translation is CASSFSTDTQYF. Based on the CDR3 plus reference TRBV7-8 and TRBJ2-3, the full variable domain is GAGVSQSPRYKVAKRGQDVALRCDPISGHVSLFWYQQALGQGPEFLTYFQNEAQLDKSGLPSDRFFAERPEGSVSTLKIQRTQQEDSAVYLCASSFSTDTQYFGPGTRLTVL.

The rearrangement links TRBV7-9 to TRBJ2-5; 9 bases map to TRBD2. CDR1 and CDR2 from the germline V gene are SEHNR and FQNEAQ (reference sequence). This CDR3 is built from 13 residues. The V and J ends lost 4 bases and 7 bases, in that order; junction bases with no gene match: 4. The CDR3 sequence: CASSSREGGTQYF. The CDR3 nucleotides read TGTGCCAGCAGCTCGCGGGAGGGGGGGACCCAGTACTTC.